These 15 T cell receptor beta chains were all obtained from the same sample, sequenced in a study of T cell clones after liver transplantation (dated by TCRdb to between 2018 and 2020). Library prep was done by the immunoSEQ multiplex PCR assay. TCRdb took over this immuneACCESS table, retaining in-frame rearrangements with V and J assigned. Such tables are incomplete; in checked studies, under half of the missing clones stem from an unresolved V gene, and the remainder is unexplained. The table for this sample lists roughly 100,000 clones; about 86% of them were counted only once. Around 2.9% of the sample is in the top ten clones. Source: CD4+ T cells from blood, taken approximately 45 months after liver transplant. The receptors originated from a human patient who received a liver transplant. Following a transplant, some T lymphocytes may have been derived from the graft donor.

CDR3 nucleotide sequence: TGTGCCAGCAGCTTGGGGGGGACATACTCCTACGAGCAGTACTTC. Encoded protein: CASSLGGTYSYEQYF. The chain uses TRBV27 and TRBJ2-7; tentative D call: TRBD2 (7 bases). Germline-derived CDR1 and CDR2 are MNHEY and SMNVEV (reference sequence). CDR3 length: 15 residues. V gave up 6 bases and J gave up 0 bases, with 15 bases separating them.

The V and J genes are TRBV5-4 and TRBJ2-7; 7 bases match TRBD2. The germline CDR1 and CDR2 sequences are SGHNT and YYREEE (reference sequence). The V and J ends lost 1 base and 2 bases, in that order; junction bases with no gene match: 9. The CDR3 is 16 amino acids. CDR3 in amino acids: CASSLPQVGRAYEQYF. The CDR3 bases are TGTGCCAGCAGCTTGCCCCAGGTAGGGAGGGCCTACGAGCAGTACTTC. Together with reference TRBV5-4 and TRBJ2-7, the CDR3 gives the full variable domain: ETGVTQSPTHLIKTRGQQVTLRCSSQSGHNTVSWYQQALGQGPQFIFQYYREEENGRGNFPPRFSGLQFPNYSSELNVNALELDDSALYLCASSLPQVGRAYEQYFGPGTRLTVT.

V usage is TRBV5-1 and J usage is TRBJ2-5, with D hard to call. CDR3 length equals 11 residues. The V gene lost 4 bases and the J gene lost 1 base, with 2 bases spanning the gap. CDR1 and CDR2 from the germline V gene are SGHRS and YFSETQ. Here the CDR3 reads CASSAQETQYF. The CDR3 DNA follows: TGCGCCAGCAGCGCCCAAGAGACCCAGTACTTC.

This chain links TRBV2 with TRBJ2-1, with TRBD1 matching 9 bases. The CDR3 is 13 amino acids. The J segment lost 14 bases and the V segment lost 4 bases, leaving 9 bases of the junction unmatched. Germline values: CDR1 SNHLY, CDR2 FYNNEI. In DNA, the CDR3 is TGTGCCAGCAGTGTAGGACAGGGGAAGATTGAGTTCTTC. Encoded protein: CASSVGQGKIEFF.

The J gene is TRBJ2-7, the V gene TRBV19; no firm D call. This CDR3 is built from 11 residues. Per the germline V gene, CDR1 is LNHDA and CDR2 is SQIVND (reference sequence). The V gene lost 4 bases and the J gene lost 6 bases, with 7 bases spanning the gap. CDR3 sequence (DNA): TGTGCCAGTAGTAAAGGTGGCGAGCAGTACTTC. It specifies CASSKGGEQYF.

The chain has TRBV5-1 and TRBJ1-1; tentatively, D is TRBD1 (5 bases). This CDR3 is built from 16 residues. Germline loops: CDR1 SGHRS, CDR2 YFSETQ. Between the trimmed V and J ends, which lost 2 bases and 1 base, there was a span of 15 bases. The CDR3 here is CASSLSGQVGNTEAFF. CDR3 DNA sequence: TGCGCCAGCAGCTTATCAGGGCAGGTAGGGAACACTGAAGCTTTCTTT.

This chain joins TRBV7-8 and TRBJ2-2; 9 bases fit TRBD2. J lost 7 bases, V lost 2 bases, and 8 bases had no gene match. The CDR3 consists of 16 residues. Germline-derived CDR1 and CDR2 are SGHVS and FQNEAQ. The CDR3 DNA is TGTGCCAGCAGCTTAAGCGCGGGGGGGCCTAACGGGGAGCTGTTTTTT. This gives the protein CASSLSAGGPNGELFF.

The chain carries TRBV18 and TRBJ1-1; D ambiguous. Trimming left V 3 bases short and J 7 bases short, with 12 bases between. This CDR3 comprises 13 residues. The germline V gene has CDR1 KGHSH and CDR2 LQKENI. The CDR3 is CASSPAIAGEAFF. The CDR3 DNA reads TGTGCCAGCTCACCCGCCATAGCCGGTGAAGCTTTCTTT. Combining the CDR3 with reference TRBV18 and TRBJ1-1 gives the whole variable domain NAGVMQNPRHLVRRRGQEARLRCSPMKGHSHVYWYRQLPEEGLKFMVYLQKENIIDESGMPKERFSAEFPKEGPSILRIQQVVRGDSAAYFCASSPAIAGEAFFGQGTRLTVV.

V usage is TRBV19 and J usage is TRBJ2-5; 12 bases are shared with TRBD2. Per the germline V gene, CDR1 is LNHDA and CDR2 is SQIVND (reference sequence). The CDR3 sequence is 15 residues long. With 5 bases clipped from V and 4 bases from J, the junction kept 5 bases outside the gene matches. The CDR3 loop reads CASSLLAGGAETQYF. The CDR3 DNA is TGTGCCAGTAGTCTTCTAGCGGGAGGGGCAGAGACCCAGTACTTC.

This clone was seen more than once but under ten times. As DNA, the CDR3 is TGTGCCAGCAGTGAAGGAGGGGGGGGCCCCTACAATGAGCAGTTCTTC. Translated: CASSEGGGGPYNEQFF. V and J are TRBV2 and TRBJ2-1; weak D call: TRBD2 (7 bases). There are 16 residues in the CDR3. V was pared by 1 base and J by 2 bases, with 12 bases between. The germline V gene encodes CDR1 SNHLY and CDR2 FYNNEI.

The chain employs TRBV4-2 and TRBJ2-1; 9 nucleotides agree with TRBD2. Trimming at V came to 0 bases and at J to 7 bases, leaving 10 bases not matched to a gene. Germline V CDR1 and CDR2: LGHNA, YNFKEQ. The CDR3 totals 17 residues. The CDR3 sequence is CASSQDSTSGLLNEQFF. In nucleotides, the CDR3 is TGTGCCAGCAGCCAAGATTCCACTAGCGGGCTTTTAAATGAGCAGTTCTTC.

The chain joins TRBV6-4 to TRBJ1-1; a weak D match, TRBD1 (5 bases). The ends were cut back, 4 bases at V and 10 bases at J, with 16 bases in the middle. CDR3 length equals 13 residues. The germline V gene has CDR1 MRHNA and CDR2 SNTAGT. The CDR3 is CASSATEGVRAFF. In DNA form, the CDR3 reads TGTGCCAGCAGTGCGACAGAGGGTGTACGAGCTTTCTTT.

This chain uses TRBV5-1 with TRBJ2-2, with TRBD1 matching over 8 bases. The CDR3 is 13 amino acids. CDR1 and CDR2 (germline): SGHRS, YFSETQ. With 5 bases clipped from V and 4 bases from J, the junction kept 1 base outside the gene matches. The chain's CDR3 is CASRQGGTGELFF. In nucleotides, the CDR3 is TGCGCCAGCAGACAGGGGGGCACCGGGGAGCTGTTTTTT.

V is TRBV5-4 and J is TRBJ2-3; unclear D gene. CDR3 size: 12 residues. The V end was cut by 4 bases, the J end by 4 bases, with 7 bases between. From germline, CDR1 is SGHNT and CDR2 YYREEE (reference sequence). The CDR3 nucleotides read TGTGCCAGCAGCCGGTCCCCAGATACGCAGTATTTT. Protein: CASSRSPDTQYF.

This chain connects TRBV6-5 to TRBJ1-2; D is perhaps TRBD1 (5 bases). The CDR3 sequence is 15 residues long. Trimming took off 0 bases at V and 2 bases at J, with 10 bases between the two ends. Germline CDR1 and CDR2: MNHEY and SVGAGI. The CDR3 protein is CASSYSSAGNYGYTF. The CDR3 DNA reads TGTGCCAGCAGTTACTCGAGTGCAGGGAACTATGGCTACACCTTC.